The entry below gives a single TCR beta chain sequence along with its context. The antigen is unknown. This sample is part of a study of T cell responses to AZD1222 COVID-19 vaccine. General study points: Possibly, clonal diversity was underestimated; donors were largely white British and included more females. Compared with day 0, the breadth and depth of the Spike-specific TCR repertoire rose significantly after two doses of AZD1222. Dominant CD4 TCR responses targeted spike regions 160-218 and 743-854. Targets within unmutated variant regions were reportedly found for nearly half of spike-specific TCRs.

Some clones are missing from TCRdb's copy, which holds only in-frame ones; the method was immunoSEQ multiplex PCR. The sample lists about 180,000 clones, approximately 94% occurring once. There are 14 residues in the CDR3. V was pared by 0 bases and J by 4 bases, with 10 bases between. The germline V gene has CDR1 SGHRS and CDR2 YFSETQ. The V gene is TRBV5-1, the J gene TRBJ1-2, with D maybe TRBD1 (6 bases). The sample here was peripheral blood, taken on day 0 of AZD1222 vaccination. The sequence came from an adult in good health. CDR3 residues: CASSLGQDVYGYTF. In nucleotides, the CDR3 is TGCGCCAGCAGCTTGGGACAGGACGTCTATGGCTACACCTTC.